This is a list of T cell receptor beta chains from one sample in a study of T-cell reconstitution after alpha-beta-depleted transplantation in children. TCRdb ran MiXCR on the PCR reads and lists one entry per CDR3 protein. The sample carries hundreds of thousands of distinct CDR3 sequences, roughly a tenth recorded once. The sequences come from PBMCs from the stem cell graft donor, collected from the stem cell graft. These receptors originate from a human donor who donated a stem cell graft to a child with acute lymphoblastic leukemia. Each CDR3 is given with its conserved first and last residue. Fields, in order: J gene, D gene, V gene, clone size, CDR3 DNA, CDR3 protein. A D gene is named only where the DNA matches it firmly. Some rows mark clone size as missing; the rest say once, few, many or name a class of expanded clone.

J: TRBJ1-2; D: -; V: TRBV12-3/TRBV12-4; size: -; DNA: TGTGCCAGCAGTTTATCAACAGGAGTCTATGGCTACACCTTC; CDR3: CASSLSTGVYGYTF
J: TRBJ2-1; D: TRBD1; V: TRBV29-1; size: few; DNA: TGCAGCGTTGAAACCCGGACAGGGCAGTTCTTC; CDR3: CSVETRTGQFF
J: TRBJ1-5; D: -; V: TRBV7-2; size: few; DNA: TGTGCCAGCAGCTTAGAACGGGGTCAGCCCCAGCATTTT; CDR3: CASSLERGQPQHF
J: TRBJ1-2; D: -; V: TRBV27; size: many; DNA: TGTGCCAGCAGTCCGGCCCTGACGGTCAACTATGGCTACACCTTC; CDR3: CASSPALTVNYGYTF
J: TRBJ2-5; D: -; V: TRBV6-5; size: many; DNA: TGTGCCAGCAGTCAGGGGAGCCAAGAGACCCAGTACTTC; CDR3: CASSQGSQETQYF
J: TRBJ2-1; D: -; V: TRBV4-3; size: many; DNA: TGCGCCAGCAGCCAAGTGGAGGGTGAGCAGTTCTTC; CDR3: CASSQVEGEQFF
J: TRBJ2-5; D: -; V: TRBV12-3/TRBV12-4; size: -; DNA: TGTGCCAGCACCATTTTAGGGGTAGGAGAGACCCAGTACTTC; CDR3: CASTILGVGETQYF
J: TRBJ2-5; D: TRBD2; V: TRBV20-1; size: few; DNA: TGCAGTGCGCCCGATAGCGGGGTTAAAGAGACCCAGTACTTC; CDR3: CSAPDSGVKETQYF
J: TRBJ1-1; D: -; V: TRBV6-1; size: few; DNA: TGTGCCAGCAGAACCCAGAACACTGAAGCTTTCTTT; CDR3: CASRTQNTEAFF
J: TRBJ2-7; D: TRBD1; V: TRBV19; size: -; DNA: TGTGCCAGTAGTATTGGGTGGACAGGGGCGACCTACGAGCAGTACTTC; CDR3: CASSIGWTGATYEQYF
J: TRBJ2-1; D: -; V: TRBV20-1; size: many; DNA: TGCAGTGCTAGAGATCAGTGGACCCCCTACAATGAGCAGTTCTTC; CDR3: CSARDQWTPYNEQFF
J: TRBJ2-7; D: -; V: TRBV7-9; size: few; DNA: TGTGCCAGCATGGTCGAGAGCTCCTACGAGCAGTACTTC; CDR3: CASMVESSYEQYF
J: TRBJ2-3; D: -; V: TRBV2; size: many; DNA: TGTGCCAGCAGAAGCATTAGTAGCACAGATACGCAGTATTTT; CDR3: CASRSISSTDTQYF
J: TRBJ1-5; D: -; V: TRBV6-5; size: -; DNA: TGTGCCAGCAGTTCGGTCTCGGGCCGGAGCAATCAGCCCCAGCATTTT; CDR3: CASSSVSGRSNQPQHF
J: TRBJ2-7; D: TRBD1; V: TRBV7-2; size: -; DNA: TGTGCCAGCAGCTTCCCCGGGACAGGGGATGAGCAGTACTTC; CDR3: CASSFPGTGDEQYF
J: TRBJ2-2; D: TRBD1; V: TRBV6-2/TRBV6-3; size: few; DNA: TGTGCCAGCAGTTACTCGAGAGGATTACCGGGACAGCTTGCTCCGAACACCGGGGAGCTGTTTTTT; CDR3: CASSYSRGLPGQLAPNTGELFF